These 31 T cell receptor beta chains originate from one sample sequenced in a study of T-cell reconstitution after alpha-beta-depleted transplantation in children. It was with unique molecular identifiers that the TCRbeta library was prepared. Each CDR3 protein gets one entry after TCRdb re-called the PCR reads with MiXCR. The sample holds approximately 490,000 distinct CDR3 sequences; approximately 12% are singletons and the top ten take 5% to 6%. Sequenced here: PBMCs from the stem cell graft donor, sampled from the stem cell graft. Source of these receptors: a human donor who donated a stem cell graft to a child with combined immunodeficiency.

This clonotype was seen many times. This sequence joins TRBV10-3 and TRBJ2-1, with 12 bases matching TRBD2. With V trimmed by 4 bases and J by 8 bases, 9 bases remained unmatched. Germline V lookup: CDR1 ENHRY, CDR2 SYGVKD. The CDR3 sequence is 16 residues long. The CDR3 spells CAISGLAGASNYEQFF. The CDR3 nucleotides read TGTGCCATCAGTGGACTAGCGGGGGCCAGCAACTATGAGCAGTTCTTC.

The V call is TRBV7-6, the J call TRBJ2-5; 9 bases are a match to TRBD1. In germline, CDR1 is SGHVS, CDR2 FNYEAQ. The CDR3 covers 14 residues. V was pared by 7 bases and J by 5 bases, with 8 bases of the junction left unmatched. The CDR3 DNA sequence: TGTGCCAGCACGACAGGGGGGAGTCGGGAGACCCAGTACTTC. Amino acid sequence: CASTTGGSRETQYF.

J is TRBJ2-7 and V is TRBV12-3 or TRBV12-4; 11 positions match TRBD2. This CDR3 is 14 amino acids long. Trimming removed 1 base from V and 7 bases from J; junction bases left unmatched: 3. In nucleotides, the CDR3 is TGTGCCAGCAGTTTAGTAGCGGGAGGGCGGGAGCAGTACTTC. Amino acids: CASSLVAGGREQYF.

The gene calls are TRBV6-1 and TRBJ2-1; TRBD2 agrees at 7 bases. The CDR3 extends over 15 amino acids. Germline trimming cut 8 bases from V and 5 bases from J; bases unmatched to any gene: 12. Looked up from germline, CDR1 is MNHNS and CDR2 is SASEGT. CDR3 in DNA: TGTGCCAGCTGGTTAGGCGGGAGTGCTAACAATGAGCAGTTCTTC. Amino acid sequence: CASWLGGSANNEQFF.

This clonotype was observed at least ten times. The chain carries TRBV4-3 and TRBJ2-2; 7 positions match TRBD1. V lost 4 bases, J lost 3 bases, and 2 bases stayed unmatched. The length of the CDR3 is 14 residues. Germline CDR1 is LGHNA and CDR2 is YSLEER. The CDR3 nucleotides read TGCGCCAGCAGCCCCGGGACAGACACCGGGGAGCTGTTTTTT. It codes for CASSPGTDTGELFF.

This clonotype was seen repeatedly, ten times or more. The rearrangement joins TRBV12-3 or TRBV12-4 to TRBJ1-2; no clear D. The CDR3 sequence is 11 residues long. V lost 8 bases and J lost 10, with 14 bases in between. CDR3 DNA sequence: TGTGCCAGCGGGTTCGCGGCCACCTACACCTTC. Its translation: CASGFAATYTF.

The rearrangement links TRBV29-1 to TRBJ2-5; TRBD2 matches at 10 bases. The junction had 12 bases not matched to a gene; V was cut back by 3 bases and J by 5 bases. The CDR3 length is 16 residues. Germline V lookup: CDR1 SQVTM, CDR2 ANQGSEA. CDR3 sequence reads: CSVDSGRLAGVETQYF. DNA for the CDR3: TGCAGCGTTGATTCTGGTCGGCTAGCGGGAGTTGAGACCCAGTACTTC.

This clonotype was seen many times. CDR3 DNA sequence: TGTGCCAGCAGATCGGACAGGGAACTCGGGGAGCTGTTTTTT. It codes for CASRSDRELGELFF. The gene calls are TRBV6-1 and TRBJ2-2, with 8 bases identical to TRBD1. Germline V CDR1 and CDR2: MNHNS, SASEGT. The CDR3 runs to 14 residues. J gave up 7 bases and V 6 bases, and 7 bases lay outside the gene matches.

CDR3 DNA: TGTGCCAGCAGCCAGAGACAGGGGCAATATGGCTACACCTTC. It encodes CASSQRQGQYGYTF. The chain uses TRBV3-1 and TRBJ1-2; 8 bases are a match to TRBD1. Germline CDR1 LGHDT, CDR2 YNNKEL (reference sequence). The V gene end was trimmed by 3 bases and the J gene end by 5 bases; junction bases not matched to a gene: 5. The CDR3 is made up of 14 amino acids. The full variable domain, its missing parts supplied by reference TRBV3-1 and TRBJ1-2, is DTAVSQTPKYLVTQMGNDKSIKCEQNLGHDTMYWYKQDSKKFLKIMFSYNNKELIINETVPNRFSPKSPDKAHLNLHINSLELGDSAVYFCASSQRQGQYGYTFGSGTRLTVV.

This clonotype was detected many times. The rearrangement uses TRBV5-6 and TRBJ2-1; D gene unclear. This CDR3 comprises 15 residues. Germline CDR1 and CDR2: SGHDT and YYEEEE. The V gene lost 0 bases and the J gene lost 5 bases, with 12 bases spanning the gap. The CDR3 DNA follows: TGTGCCAGCAGCTTGGTCGGCGGAACGAACAATGAGCAGTTCTTC. Amino acids: CASSLVGGTNNEQFF.

The chain uses TRBV5-1 and TRBJ2-3; 8 bases agree with TRBD2. The CDR3 is 16 amino acids. CDR1 is SGHRS and CDR2 is YFSETQ in the germline V gene. V lost 4 bases and J lost 3; bases outside the gene matches: 10. CDR3 nucleotide sequence: TGCGCCAGCAGCGCGGGACTAGTCGTTTGGACAGATACGCAGTATTTT. This gives the protein CASSAGLVVWTDTQYF.

This clonotype was found a few times. The J gene is TRBJ2-2, the V gene TRBV6-2 or TRBV6-3; no reliable D call. Trimming took off 0 bases at V and 7 bases at J, with 6 bases between the two ends. Per the germline V gene, CDR1 is MNHEY and CDR2 is SVGEGT. The length of the CDR3 is 13 residues. CDR3 sequence: CASSYSDVGELFF. CDR3 nucleotide sequence: TGTGCCAGCAGTTACTCCGACGTCGGGGAGCTGTTTTTT.

This clonotype appeared many times. The J gene is TRBJ2-7, the V gene TRBV12-3 or TRBV12-4; D is unclear. V dropped 5 bases and J dropped 4 bases, with 6 bases sitting between them. The CDR3 consists of 11 residues. In DNA form, the CDR3 reads TGTGCCAGCAGTAGACGATACGAGCAGTACTTC. Its protein is CASSRRYEQYF.

This chain uses TRBV12-3 or TRBV12-4 with TRBJ1-1; D gene uncertain. This CDR3 is built from 11 residues. Trimming shortened V by 7 bases and J by 7 bases, and 10 bases separated the two germline ends. CDR3 amino acids: CASIGDFEAFF. The DNA of the CDR3 is TGTGCCAGCATTGGGGATTTTGAAGCTTTCTTT.

This clonotype was recorded many times. V is TRBV6-5 and J is TRBJ1-1; D gene ambiguous. V was pared by 2 bases and J by 3 bases, with 10 bases between. The CDR3 runs 14 residues. Germline CDR1 and CDR2: MNHEY and SVGAGI. CDR3 sequence: CASSYGVLDTEAFF. CDR3 coding DNA: TGTGCCAGCAGTTACGGAGTGCTGGACACTGAAGCTTTCTTT.

This clonotype was counted at least ten times. CDR3 sequence reads: CASSRIKTSQETQYF. The CDR3 DNA sequence: TGCGCCAGCAGCCGGATCAAGACGAGTCAAGAGACCCAGTACTTC. The rearrangement links TRBV5-1 to TRBJ2-5, with D hard to call. Germline lookup yields CDR1 SGHRS and CDR2 YFSETQ. This CDR3 spans 15 amino acids. V was shortened by 4 bases and J by 2 bases, with 15 bases between the two germline ends.

The chain links TRBV2 to TRBJ2-1, with no clear D. This CDR3 has 14 residues. Germline V gives CDR1 SNHLY, CDR2 FYNNEI. Between the trimmed V and J ends, which lost 6 bases and 3 bases, there was a span of 12 bases. CDR3 residues: CASSEYRDYNEQFF. In nucleotides, the CDR3 is TGTGCCAGCAGCGAGTATAGGGACTACAATGAGCAGTTCTTC.

V and J are TRBV7-2 and TRBJ2-1; D is uncertain. The CDR3 covers 14 residues. CDR1 and CDR2 (germline): SGHTA, FQGNSA. Between the trimmed V and J ends, which lost 5 bases and 0 bases, there was a span of 8 bases. CDR3: CASSTPSSYNEQFF. For the CDR3, the DNA is TGTGCCAGCAGCACTCCGAGCTCCTACAATGAGCAGTTCTTC.

In its sample, this clonotype was seen many times. The gene calls are TRBV29-1 and TRBJ1-3; D call uncertain. Looked up from germline, CDR1 is SQVTM and CDR2 is ANQGSEA. The CDR3 has 15 residues. The V end lost 5 bases, the J end lost 0 bases, and 14 bases lay between the germline ends. DNA for the CDR3: TGCAGCGTTCAACGTGGAGCGGGCTCTGGAAACACCATATATTTT. This encodes CSVQRGAGSGNTIYF. The full variable domain, in which reference TRBV29-1 and TRBJ1-3 provide the parts outside the CDR3, is SAVISQKPSRDICQRGTSLTIQCQVDSQVTMMFWYRQQPGQSLTLIATANQGSEATYESGFVIDKFPISRPNLTFSTLTVSNMSPEDSSIYLCSVQRGAGSGNTIYFGEGSWLTVV.

This clonotype was recorded at least ten times. The chain couples TRBV7-9 to TRBJ2-7, with D tentatively TRBD1 (5 bases). Germline CDR1 is SEHNR and CDR2 is FQNEAQ (reference sequence). The V end was cut by 1 base, the J end by 2 bases, with 12 bases between. This CDR3 comprises 15 residues. The CDR3 loop reads CASSLVGQGTYEQYF. The CDR3, as DNA: TGTGCCAGCAGCTTAGTGGGTCAGGGCACCTACGAGCAGTACTTC.

This clonotype was counted at least ten times. The chain has TRBV9 and TRBJ2-3, with D unresolved. CDR1 and CDR2 (germline): SGDLS, YYNGEE. The length of the CDR3 is 14 residues. V lost 0 bases and J 5 bases, leaving 10 bases between the germline ends. CDR3 region: CASSVAPLGDTQYF. The DNA of the CDR3 is TGTGCCAGCAGCGTAGCACCCCTAGGAGATACGCAGTATTTT.

This clonotype appeared many times. The chain couples TRBV5-1 to TRBJ2-7; D not certain. V was pared by 0 bases and J by 2 bases, with 9 bases between. The germline gives CDR1 SGHRS, CDR2 YFSETQ. CDR3 length equals 14 residues. DNA of the CDR3: TGCGCCAGCAGCTTGGTTCAAGCTCCCTACGAGCAGTACTTC. Amino acids: CASSLVQAPYEQYF.

The sample holds a few counts of this clonotype. The chain combines TRBV29-1 with TRBJ2-5; D call uncertain. This CDR3 has 14 amino acids. Germline CDR1 SQVTM, CDR2 ANQGSEA. Trimming pared 5 bases from V and 4 bases from J, leaving 17 bases between. Here the CDR3 reads CSVYVTSAPETQYF. In DNA form, the CDR3 reads TGCAGCGTTTATGTTACCTCTGCCCCAGAGACCCAGTACTTC.

J is TRBJ2-7 and V is TRBV7-9; 10 positions agree with TRBD1. The length of the CDR3 is 12 residues. Losses at the gene ends were 10 bases for V and 5 bases for J; bases not matched to a gene: 5. Germline CDR1 is SEHNR and CDR2 is FQNEAQ (reference sequence). CDR3 bases: TGTGCCATTGGACAGGGGGGCGACGAGCAGTACTTC. The encoded protein is CAIGQGGDEQYF.

V usage is TRBV7-2 and J usage is TRBJ2-4; D remains unclear. This CDR3 is built from 14 residues. Trimming left V 2 bases short and J 5 bases short, with 10 bases between. Germline CDR1 is SGHTA and CDR2 is FQGNSA. The CDR3 spells CASSLRSYENIQYF. CDR3 nucleotide sequence: TGTGCCAGCAGCTTAAGGAGCTATGAAAACATTCAGTACTTC.

This chain links TRBV7-2 with TRBJ2-2; D call uncertain. The germline gives CDR1 SGHTA, CDR2 FQGNSA. The V end lost 5 bases, the J end lost 7 bases, and 11 bases lay between the germline ends. There are 13 residues in the CDR3. The CDR3 reads CASSPEFHGELFF. In nucleotides, the CDR3 is TGTGCCAGCAGCCCGGAATTTCACGGGGAGCTGTTTTTT.

The chain recombines TRBV7-9 with TRBJ1-2; D perhaps matches TRBD1 (6 bases). This CDR3 comprises 13 residues. The V end was cut by 7 bases, the J end by 8 bases, with 17 bases between. CDR1 is SEHNR and CDR2 is FQNEAQ in the germline V gene (reference sequence). The CDR3 DNA follows: TGTGCCAGCACCCCAGGGGCCGGGGCCGGCTACACCTTC. The encoded protein is CASTPGAGAGYTF.

There are a few counts of this clonotype. This chain uses TRBV28 with TRBJ2-1; tentative D call: TRBD2 (5 bases). V was trimmed by 8 bases and J by 8 bases, leaving 22 bases between them. Germline V gene data show CDR1 as MDHEN and CDR2 as SYDVKM. This CDR3 is 15 amino acids long. CDR3 nucleotides: TGTGCCAGCGGCTCTAGCTTGGGAAAGGTTCATGAGCAGTTCTTC. Translating it yields CASGSSLGKVHEQFF.

Remarks on this clonotype: Since no conserved phenylalanine or tryptophan closes the CDR3, a read error is the likely cause. The chain has TRBV5-1 and TRBJ2-7; TRBD1 might be the D (6 bases). Germline CDR1 reads SGHRS; CDR2 reads YFSETQ. CDR3 length equals 14 residues. V gave up 2 bases and J gave up 5 bases, with 14 bases separating them. The CDR3 here is CASSLRQARDEQYC. DNA for the CDR3: TGCGCCAGCAGCTTAAGACAGGCGAGGGACGAGCAGTACTGC.

This clonotype was recorded a few times. This rearrangement joins TRBV5-4 to TRBJ1-1, with D uncertain. Trimming pared 4 bases from V and 1 base from J, leaving 11 bases between. Looked up from germline, CDR1 is SGHNT and CDR2 is YYREEE (reference sequence). There are 14 residues in the CDR3. In DNA form, the CDR3 reads TGTGCCAGCAGCCCACACCCCGGGAACACTGAAGCTTTCTTT. Protein sequence: CASSPHPGNTEAFF.

This sequence joins TRBV25-1 and TRBJ1-6; D not certain. V dropped 1 base and J dropped 9 bases, with 4 bases sitting between them. The germline gives CDR1 MGHDK, CDR2 SYGVNS. The CDR3 has 12 amino acids. Here the CDR3 reads CASSEWSSPLHF. The CDR3 DNA reads as TGTGCCAGCAGTGAATGGAGTTCACCCCTCCACTTT. Using reference TRBV25-1 and TRBJ1-6 for the parts outside the CDR3, the full variable domain is EADIYQTPRYLVIGTGKKITLECSQTMGHDKMYWYQQDPGMELHLIHYSYGVNSTEKGDLSSESTVSRIRTEHFPLTLESARPSHTSQYLCASSEWSSPLHFGNGTRLTVT.